These 15 T cell receptor beta chains were all obtained from the same sample, sequenced in a study of OX40 agonist ivuxolimab in advanced cancers. Clones were sequenced by immunoSEQ multiplex PCR, and TCRdb holds only the in-frame ones, with some missing. This table holds almost 85,000 clones, just over 85% found once. Source: CD4+ or CD8+ T cells sorted from blood, taken in a trial of the OX40 agonist ivuxolimab. The origin of the receptors is an adult with an advanced solid tumor such as melanoma, head and neck, liver or kidney cancer.

This clone was detected only once. The V call is TRBV7-2, the J call TRBJ2-5, with D unclear. V was clipped by 5 bases and J by 2 bases, with 9 bases between them. The CDR3 extends over 13 amino acids. Germline V gene sequence: CDR1 SGHTA, CDR2 FQGNSA. CDR3 in amino acids: CASSKRVQETQYF. The CDR3 region has the DNA TGTGCCAGCAGCAAAAGGGTTCAAGAGACCCAGTACTTC.

The chain recombines TRBV11-3 with TRBJ2-3; 7 bases fit TRBD2. V was pared by 5 bases and J by 10 bases, with 12 bases of the junction left unmatched. Germline V gene lookup returns CDR1 SGHNT and CDR2 YENEEA. The CDR3 extends over 14 amino acids. The CDR3 is CASSQGEGGRPQYF. For the CDR3, the DNA is TGTGCCAGCAGCCAAGGGGAAGGCGGGAGACCGCAGTATTTT.

This clone was counted a few times. The chain carries TRBV6-6 and TRBJ2-3, with no clear D. This CDR3 comprises 14 residues. Germline V gene sequence: CDR1 MNHNY, CDR2 SVGAGI (reference sequence). V was pared by 5 bases and J by 1 base, with 10 bases between. The CDR3 here is CASSPRGGTDTQYF. The CDR3 DNA reads TGTGCCAGCAGTCCCAGAGGCGGCACAGATACGCAGTATTTT.

This chain links TRBV7-8 with TRBJ2-1; D ambiguous. V was clipped by 1 base and J by 0 bases, with 19 bases between them. This CDR3 is 19 amino acids long. Germline values: CDR1 SGHVS, CDR2 FQNEAQ. The DNA of the CDR3 is TGTGCCAGCAGCTTAGGAGGCTACGCAAGGCTAATCTCCTACAATGAGCAGTTCTTC. It specifies CASSLGGYARLISYNEQFF.

The chain uses TRBV30 and TRBJ2-1; TRBD2 matches at 11 bases. CDR1 GTSNPN and CDR2 SVGIG come from the germline V gene (reference sequence). V was clipped by 4 bases and J by 12 bases; unmatched bases: 8. This CDR3 is 13 amino acids long. CDR3 sequence: CAWKLAGATVQFF. The CDR3 nucleotides read TGTGCCTGGAAACTAGCGGGGGCTACAGTGCAGTTCTTC.

V is TRBV5-6 and J is TRBJ2-1, with unresolved D. Germline V CDR1 and CDR2: SGHDT, YYEEEE. The CDR3 is 16 amino acids. Trimming cost V 4 bases and J 0 bases, with 14 bases left between them. The DNA for the CDR3 is TGTGCCAGCAGCGGCGGTCCGCAGATCTCCTACAATGAGCAGTTCTTC. Protein sequence: CASSGGPQISYNEQFF.

The chain couples TRBV18 to TRBJ2-5; TRBD2 matches 14 bases. Trimming cost V 5 bases and J 4 bases; bases outside gene matches: 6. The CDR3 has 16 residues. Germline V lookup: CDR1 KGHSH, CDR2 LQKENI. In DNA, the CDR3 is TGTGCCAGCTCATCCACCGGGACTAGCGGGAGAGAGACCCAGTACTTC. Translated: CASSSTGTSGRETQYF.

The rearrangement joins TRBV6-6 to TRBJ2-7; D may be TRBD1 (5 bases). V was pared by 6 bases and J by 6 bases, with 24 bases between. The germline gives CDR1 MNHNY, CDR2 SVGAGI (reference sequence). The CDR3 length is 16 residues. The DNA of the CDR3 is TGTGCCAGCAGGGTGGAACAGACGACACAAGGGGCCGAGCAGTACTTC. It is translated as CASRVEQTTQGAEQYF.

This clone was seen a handful of times. The CDR3 bases are TGTGCCTGGAGTGGCAGGGGCGCCGGGGAGCTGTTTTTT. It is translated as CAWSGRGAGELFF. V usage is TRBV30 and J usage is TRBJ2-2; perhaps TRBD1 as D (6 bases). Per germline, CDR1 GTSNPN and CDR2 SVGIG (reference sequence). There are 13 residues in the CDR3. With 1 base removed from V and 6 bases from J, the gap between germline ends came to 9 bases.

The chain couples TRBV7-3 to TRBJ2-5, with TRBD1 matching over 9 bases. Germline loops: CDR1 SGHTA, CDR2 FQGTGA. V shed 5 bases and J 2 bases; nucleotides not matched to a gene: 6. The CDR3 length is 15 residues. The CDR3, as DNA: TGTGCCAGCAGCCTACAGGGGGCGAGGCAAGAGACCCAGTACTTC. As protein: CASSLQGARQETQYF. Using reference TRBV7-3 and TRBJ2-5 for the parts outside the CDR3, the full variable domain is GAGVSQTPSNKVTEKGKYVELRCDPISGHTALYWYRQSLGQGPEFLIYFQGTGAADDSGLPNDRFFAVRPEGSVSTLKIQRTERGDSAVYLCASSLQGARQETQYFGPGTRLLVL.

This clone came up once. The chain combines TRBV4-2 with TRBJ2-1, with D tentatively TRBD1 (6 bases). V was clipped by 1 base and J by 6 bases, with 13 bases between them. Germline V gene data show CDR1 as LGHNA and CDR2 as YNFKEQ. There are 15 residues in the CDR3. This CDR3 reads CASSQGGQGLNEQFF. The DNA for the CDR3 is TGTGCCAGCAGCCAAGGGGGGCAGGGGCTCAATGAGCAGTTCTTC.

This chain links TRBV23-1 with TRBJ1-6; D is unclear. TRBV23-1 is sorted into the ORF group, with uncertain function. There are 21 residues in the CDR3. V dropped 2 bases and J dropped 0 bases, with 23 bases sitting between them. This chain's CDR3 is CASSQRYDHDWSSSYNSPLHF. The DNA for the CDR3 is TGCGCCAGCAGTCAACGATACGATCATGACTGGAGCAGCTCCTATAATTCACCCCTCCACTTT.

This chain connects TRBV7-9 to TRBJ1-1; D is undetermined. The CDR3 totals 13 residues. Germline V gene lookup returns CDR1 SEHNR and CDR2 FQNEAQ (reference sequence). V was shortened by 6 bases and J by 7 bases, with 15 bases between the two germline ends. The CDR3 spells CASRKFDGVEAFF. The CDR3 DNA reads as TGTGCCAGCAGGAAATTCGACGGGGTTGAAGCTTTCTTT.

This clone was seen only once. This rearrangement joins TRBV5-6 to TRBJ1-2; D might be TRBD1 (6 bases). Germline assignment: CDR1 SGHDT and CDR2 YYEEEE. The CDR3 covers 14 residues. Trimming cost V 4 bases and J 3 bases, with 13 bases left between them. The CDR3 DNA follows: TGTGCCAGCAGCGGACCGCAGGGGTACTATGGCTACACCTTC. Translating gives CASSGPQGYYGYTF.

The rearrangement uses TRBV5-1 and TRBJ2-1; D call uncertain. The ends were cut back, 4 bases at V and 4 bases at J, with 9 bases in the middle. Per germline, CDR1 SGHRS and CDR2 YFSETQ. The CDR3 has 13 amino acids. CDR3 DNA sequence: TGCGCCAGCAGCCCAGGACGGTACAATGAGCAGTTCTTC. It yields the protein CASSPGRYNEQFF.